This is a list of T cell receptor beta chains from one sample in a study of T cells in Graves' hyperthyroidism and ophthalmopathy. TCRdb re-called the multiplex PCR reads with MiXCR, one entry per CDR3 protein. In the table there are over 500,000 distinct CDR3 sequences, more than 15% of which are singletons. Sequenced input: blood. The receptors shown here come from a woman between 18 and 29 years old with Graves' ophthalmopathy. Both conserved end residues are part of each CDR3. A D gene is named only where the DNA matches it firmly. Clone size is given for some rows only: seen once, a few or many times, or a class if the clone is expanded.

abundance | d_gene | j_gene | len | v_gene | CDR3aa | CDR3nt
many | - | TRBJ2-7 | 15 | TRBV28 | CASSFMWDNSYEQYF | TGTGCCAGCAGTTTTATGTGGGACAACTCCTACGAGCAGTACTTC
- | TRBD1 | TRBJ2-4 | 15 | TRBV20-1 | CSASDRGLAKNIQYF | TGCAGTGCTAGTGACAGGGGATTAGCCAAAAACATTCAGTACTTC
few | - | TRBJ2-1 | 12 | TRBV27 | CASRLIWGEQFF | TGTGCCAGCAGGCTGATTTGGGGTGAGCAGTTCTTC
- | - | TRBJ1-6 | 12 | TRBV15 | CATSIQGGPLHF | TGTGCCACCAGCATACAAGGGGGACCCCTCCACTTT
few | TRBD1 | TRBJ1-6 | 16 | TRBV9 | CASSDDGTGHNSPLHF | TGTGCCAGCAGTGATGACGGGACAGGTCATAATTCACCCCTCCACTTT
- | - | TRBJ1-4 | 11 | TRBV7-3 | CASGTEEKLFF | TGTGCCAGCGGGACGGAAGAAAAACTGTTTTTT
- | - | TRBJ1-1 | 13 | TRBV27 | CASSSGPFTEAFF | TGTGCCAGCAGTTCAGGACCTTTCACTGAAGCTTTCTTT
- | TRBD1 | TRBJ1-1 | 15 | TRBV6-1 | CASSPRTGPRTEAFF | TGTGCCAGCAGTCCCAGGACAGGGCCCCGAACTGAAGCTTTCTTT
many | - | TRBJ1-2 | 16 | TRBV7-2 | CASSLEGTVGDYGYTF | TGTGCCAGCAGCTTAGAGGGTACGGTTGGGGACTATGGCTACACCTTC
- | - | TRBJ2-3 | 13 | TRBV4-2 | CASSQGTPDTQYF | TGTGCCAGCAGCCAAGGGACCCCAGATACGCAGTATTTT
- | TRBD1 | TRBJ2-7 | 14 | TRBV10-3 | CAITSDRGSYEQYF | TGTGCCATCACATCGGACAGGGGATCCTACGAGCAGTACTTC
- | TRBD2 | TRBJ2-1 | 17 | TRBV7-3 | CASSSSSTSGRVNEQFF | TGTGCCAGCAGCTCCTCCTCGACTAGCGGGAGGGTGAATGAGCAGTTCTTC
- | TRBD1 | TRBJ2-1 | 18 | TRBV7-2 | CASSLVGSGQGTYNEQFF | TGTGCCAGCAGCTTAGTGGGATCCGGACAGGGGACCTACAATGAGCAGTTCTTC
many | - | TRBJ2-2 | 13 | TRBV4-3 | CASSQRNTGELFF | TGTGCCAGCAGCCAACGCAACACCGGGGAGCTGTTTTTT
many | TRBD2 | TRBJ2-7 | 14 | TRBV29-1 | CSVVGLAGGFEQYF | TGCAGCGTCGTGGGACTAGCGGGAGGGTTCGAGCAGTACTTC
- | - | TRBJ1-5 | 13 | TRBV19 | CASSIYGGQPQHF | TGTGCCAGTAGTATTTACGGGGGTCAGCCCCAGCATTTT
many | - | TRBJ2-2 | 18 | TRBV7-3 | CASSPRRLVRTDTGELFF | TGTGCCAGCAGCCCCAGACGGCTCGTACGCACCGACACCGGGGAGCTGTTTTTT
many | - | TRBJ1-4 | 14 | TRBV27 | CASSLSVGNEKLFF | TGTGCCAGCAGTTTATCGGTGGGGAATGAAAAACTGTTTTTT
many | TRBD1 | TRBJ2-1 | 13 | TRBV28 | CASSRITGTGQFF | TGTGCCAGCAGCCGAATCACCGGGACAGGGCAGTTCTTC
many | TRBD2 | TRBJ2-3 | 22 | TRBV4-3 | CASSPYRTGLAGAEPGTDTQYF | TGCGCCAGCAGCCCCTACAGGACAGGACTAGCGGGAGCCGAACCTGGCACAGATACGCAGTATTTT
many | TRBD2 | TRBJ2-5 | 16 | TRBV11-2 | CASSARTSPEGETQYF | TGTGCCAGCAGCGCCCGGACTAGCCCGGAGGGGGAGACCCAGTACTTC
- | TRBD1 | TRBJ1-2 | 13 | TRBV28 | CASSSQGPRGYTF | TGTGCCAGCAGTTCACAGGGGCCGCGGGGCTACACCTTC
many | - | TRBJ2-3 | 17 | TRBV11-2 | CASSLNGGNEGTDTQYF | TGTGCCAGCAGCTTAAATGGGGGGAATGAGGGCACAGATACGCAGTATTTT
- | TRBD2 | TRBJ2-7 | 13 | TRBV20-1 | CSASGTKTDEQYF | TGCAGTGCTAGTGGGACTAAAACGGACGAGCAGTACTTC
- | - | TRBJ1-4 | 13 | TRBV7-9 | CASSPSGGEKLFF | TGTGCCAGCAGCCCTTCGGGGGGGGAAAAACTGTTTTTT
many | - | TRBJ2-3 | 17 | TRBV3-1 | CASSQDPRVGGTDTQYF | TGTGCCAGCAGCCAAGACCCCCGGGTGGGAGGCACAGATACGCAGTATTTT